This T cell receptor (beta chain) emerged from a study of shared clonotypes between healthy human individuals. Only in-frame clones appear in the TCRdb table, and some are missing; sequencing was by immunoSEQ multiplex PCR. The data contain some 1,400,000 clones, roughly 96% of them singletons. Germline lookup yields CDR1 SQVTM and CDR2 ANQGSEA. The CDR3 spans 13 residues. V dropped 5 bases and J dropped 0 bases, with 8 bases sitting between them. Sequenced input: naive CD4+ T cells sorted from blood. This sample's subset: CD45RA+ positively selected. This TCR derives from a man younger than 45 in good health. This sequence joins TRBV29-1 and TRBJ1-5; D is unclear. The CDR3 sequence is CSVRDTSNQPQHF. The CDR3 coding sequence is TGCAGCGTTCGTGACACTAGCAATCAGCCCCAGCATTTT.